Listed below are T cell receptor beta chains from one sample, sequenced in a study of T-cell memory formation after mild COVID-19. TCRdb itself ran the 5' RACE reads through MiXCR, one entry per CDR3 protein. Of approximately 50,000 distinct CDR3 sequences listed, 9% to 15% were seen once; the top ten hold about 24%. The sequencing sample was made of PBMCs or a T cell subset sorted from them (not recorded which). All receptors come from a man aged 18-30 years who had mild COVID-19 (a few samples of this study predate the infection). Cell type and time point are not known. The CDR3 runs from the conserved cysteine through the conserved F or W. A D gene is named only where the DNA matches it firmly. Expanded clones get a size class; other rows say once, few or many, or leave the size out.

j_gene	abundance	v_gene	d_gene	CDR3aa	CDR3nt
TRBJ2-3	many	TRBV7-2	TRBD1	CASSKGQGWTDTQYF	TGTGCCAGCAGCAAAGGACAGGGATGGACGGATACGCAGTATTTT
TRBJ1-2	few	TRBV4-3	TRBD1	CASSHIARGASGYTF	TGCGCCAGCAGCCACATTGCCAGGGGGGCCTCTGGCTACACCTTC
TRBJ2-3	many	TRBV27	TRBD1	CASSPQRQGKDTQYF	TGTGCCAGCAGTCCCCAGAGACAGGGTAAAGATACGCAGTATTTT
TRBJ2-3	many	TRBV4-1	TRBD2	CASSQDYTSGFTDTQYF	TGCGCCAGCAGCCAAGATTACACTAGCGGGTTCACAGATACGCAGTATTTT
TRBJ1-2	-	TRBV6-5	-	CASSYSGPFGGYTF	TGTGCCAGCAGTTACTCGGGCCCCTTCGGCGGCTACACCTTC
TRBJ1-2	-	TRBV6-5	TRBD1	CASQAQTGGTDYGYTF	TGTGCCAGCCAAGCTCAAACAGGTGGGACAGACTATGGCTACACCTTC
TRBJ2-2	many	TRBV29-1	-	CSVVWGQTHTGELFF	TGCAGCGTTGTATGGGGGCAGACTCACACCGGGGAGCTGTTTTTT
TRBJ2-2	few	TRBV12-3/TRBV12-4	TRBD2	CASSTLAGGLNTGELFF	TGTGCCAGCAGCACCCTAGCGGGGGGACTTAACACCGGGGAGCTGTTTTTT
TRBJ2-3	-	TRBV4-3	TRBD2	CASSPTSGGADTQYF	TGCGCCAGCAGCCCGACTAGCGGGGGGGCAGATACGCAGTATTTT
TRBJ1-4	-	TRBV4-1	-	CASSREGGRATNEKLFF	TGCGCCAGCAGCCGCGAGGGCGGAAGAGCAACTAATGAAAAACTGTTTTTT
TRBJ1-4	many	TRBV9	-	CASSVGGWNEKLFF	TGTGCCAGCAGCGTTGGAGGGTGGAATGAAAAACTGTTTTTT
TRBJ2-2	-	TRBV5-1	-	CASRLANTGELFF	TGCGCCAGCAGACTTGCCAACACCGGGGAGCTGTTTTTT
TRBJ2-2	few	TRBV7-2	-	CASGLQLTGELFF	TGTGCCAGCGGCCTACAGTTGACCGGGGAGCTGTTTTTT
TRBJ2-2	few	TRBV7-6	-	CASSLARQANTGELFF	TGTGCCAGCAGCTTAGCCAGGCAGGCGAACACCGGGGAGCTGTTTTTT
TRBJ1-5	-	TRBV4-2	TRBD1	CASSQDLQGAYQPQHF	TGTGCCAGCAGCCAAGATCTGCAGGGGGCTTATCAGCCCCAGCATTTT
TRBJ2-5	-	TRBV12-3/TRBV12-4	-	CASSVKGGSETQYF	TGTGCCAGCAGTGTTAAGGGAGGTTCGGAGACCCAGTACTTC
TRBJ2-7	few	TRBV7-2	TRBD1	CASSPDRGKYEQYF	TGTGCCAGCAGTCCGGACAGGGGCAAATACGAGCAGTACTTC
TRBJ1-2	few	TRBV5-1	-	CASSLGQDYGYTF	TGCGCCAGCAGCTTGGGCCAGGACTATGGCTACACCTTC
TRBJ2-3	many	TRBV11-2	-	CASRDRTDTQYF	TGTGCCAGCAGAGACCGAACAGATACGCAGTATTTT
TRBJ1-1	few	TRBV5-1	-	CASSLEGRDTEAFF	TGCGCCAGCAGCTTGGAAGGTCGGGACACTGAAGCTTTCTTT
TRBJ2-7	few	TRBV20-1	TRBD1	CSASPPGQGFYEQYF	TGCAGTGCTTCCCCTCCGGGACAGGGTTTCTACGAGCAGTACTTC
TRBJ1-4	few	TRBV6-5	TRBD1	CASSYGDRDNEKLFF	TGTGCCAGCAGTTATGGAGACAGGGATAATGAAAAACTGTTTTTT
TRBJ1-2	few	TRBV7-2	-	CASSLVDRGYTF	TGTGCCAGCAGCTTAGTTGATCGTGGCTACACCTTC